The clone carrying this T cell receptor (beta chain) turned up a few times. This sample was taken from a study of blood T cell repertoires in COVID-19. Per the authors' pipeline: Quantification of nucleated cells was approximated via reference gene primer amplification. Using immunoSEQ multiplex PCR, the repertoire was profiled, and TCRdb retains in-frame clones only, with some absent. V and J calls and clone size are copied from that table; D and trimming were computed from the DNA. The sample lists 90,000 to 100,000 clones; around 83% were seen once. CDR1 SGHNT and CDR2 YYREEE come from the germline V gene (reference sequence). V trimming: 4 bases; J trimming: 2 bases; junction bases outside the gene matches: 3. The CDR3 spans 15 residues.

This receptor was identified in a man in his 70s with active or convalescent COVID-19. What was sequenced was peripheral blood. The chain carries TRBV5-4 and TRBJ1-2, with 12 nucleotides matching TRBD1. In nucleotides, the CDR3 is TGTGCCAGCAGCCGGGACAGGGGGCAAAACTATGGCTACACCTTC. Amino acid sequence: CASSRDRGQNYGYTF. The full variable domain, completed using reference TRBV5-4 and TRBJ1-2, is ETGVTQSPTHLIKTRGQQVTLRCSSQSGHNTVSWYQQALGQGPQFIFQYYREEENGRGNFPPRFSGLQFPNYSSELNVNALELDDSALYLCASSRDRGQNYGYTFGSGTRLTVV.